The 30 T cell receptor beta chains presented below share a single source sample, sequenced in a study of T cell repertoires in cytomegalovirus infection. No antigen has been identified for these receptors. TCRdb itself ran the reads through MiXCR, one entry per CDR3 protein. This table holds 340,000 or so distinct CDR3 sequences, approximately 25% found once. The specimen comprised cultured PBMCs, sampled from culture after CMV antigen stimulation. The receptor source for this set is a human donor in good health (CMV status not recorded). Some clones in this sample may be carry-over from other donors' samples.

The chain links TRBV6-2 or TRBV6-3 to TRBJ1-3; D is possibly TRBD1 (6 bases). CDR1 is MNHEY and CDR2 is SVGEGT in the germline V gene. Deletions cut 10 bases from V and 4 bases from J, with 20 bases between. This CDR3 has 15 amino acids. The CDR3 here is CATSPLGHNGNTIYF. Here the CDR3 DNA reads TGTGCCACAAGCCCCTTGGGACACAACGGAAACACCATATATTTT.

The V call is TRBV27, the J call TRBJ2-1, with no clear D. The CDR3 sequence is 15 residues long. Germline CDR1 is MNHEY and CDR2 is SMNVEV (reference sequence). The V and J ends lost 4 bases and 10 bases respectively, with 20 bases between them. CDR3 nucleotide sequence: TGTGCCAGCAGTTCATTCCTACTTAGTACGGGCGAGCAGTTCTTC. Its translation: CASSSFLLSTGEQFF.

CDR3 region: CASSLDSSYNEQFF. CDR3 sequence (DNA): TGTGCCAGCAGTTTGGATTCCTCCTACAATGAGCAGTTCTTC. The chain joins TRBV6-6 to TRBJ2-1; D is uncertain. The V end lost 4 bases, the J end lost 0 bases, and 7 bases lay between the germline ends. From germline, CDR1 is MNHNY and CDR2 SVGAGI (reference sequence). This CDR3 has 14 residues.

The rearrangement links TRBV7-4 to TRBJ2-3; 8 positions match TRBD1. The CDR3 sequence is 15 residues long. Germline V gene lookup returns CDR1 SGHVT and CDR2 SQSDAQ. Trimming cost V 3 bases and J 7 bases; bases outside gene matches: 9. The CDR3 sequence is CASSFRQGALNTQYF. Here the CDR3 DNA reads TGTGCCAGCAGCTTTCGGCAGGGGGCGTTGAATACGCAGTATTTT.

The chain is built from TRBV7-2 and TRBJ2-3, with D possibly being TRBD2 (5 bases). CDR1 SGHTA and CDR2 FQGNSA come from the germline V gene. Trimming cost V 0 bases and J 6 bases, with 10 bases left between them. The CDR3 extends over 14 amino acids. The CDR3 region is CASSLAGIRDTQYF. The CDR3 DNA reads TGTGCCAGCAGCTTAGCCGGGATCCGGGATACGCAGTATTTT.

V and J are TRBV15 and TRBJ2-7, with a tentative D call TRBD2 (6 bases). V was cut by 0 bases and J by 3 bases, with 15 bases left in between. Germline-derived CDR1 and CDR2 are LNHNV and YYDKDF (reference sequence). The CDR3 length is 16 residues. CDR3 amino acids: CATSRDTLAGNYEQYV. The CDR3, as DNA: TGTGCCACCAGCAGAGATACACTAGCTGGTAACTACGAGCAGTACGTC.

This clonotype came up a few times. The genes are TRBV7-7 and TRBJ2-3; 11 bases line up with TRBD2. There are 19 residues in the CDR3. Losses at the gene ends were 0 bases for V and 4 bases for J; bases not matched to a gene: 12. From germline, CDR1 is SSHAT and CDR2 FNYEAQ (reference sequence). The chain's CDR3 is CASSLAPLAGGGGADTQYF. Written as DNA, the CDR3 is TGTGCCAGCAGCTTAGCTCCCCTAGCGGGAGGAGGGGGTGCAGATACGCAGTATTTT.

The CDR3 region is CSGDGGGPSYEQYF. The CDR3 bases are TGCAGTGGGGATGGGGGGGGCCCCTCCTACGAGCAGTACTTC. The rearrangement links TRBV20-1 to TRBJ2-7, with D possibly being TRBD2 (7 bases). The CDR3 runs to 14 residues. CDR1 is DFQATT, CDR2 SNEGSKA, per germline (reference sequence). With 7 bases removed from V and 0 bases from J, the gap between germline ends came to 16 bases.

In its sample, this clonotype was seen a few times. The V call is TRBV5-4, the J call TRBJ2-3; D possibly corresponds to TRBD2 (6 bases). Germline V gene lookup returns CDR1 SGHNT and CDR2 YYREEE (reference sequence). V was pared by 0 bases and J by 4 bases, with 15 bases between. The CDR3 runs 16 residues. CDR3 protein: CASSLGSGDPADTQYF. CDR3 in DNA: TGTGCCAGCAGCTTGGGTAGCGGAGACCCCGCAGATACGCAGTATTTT.

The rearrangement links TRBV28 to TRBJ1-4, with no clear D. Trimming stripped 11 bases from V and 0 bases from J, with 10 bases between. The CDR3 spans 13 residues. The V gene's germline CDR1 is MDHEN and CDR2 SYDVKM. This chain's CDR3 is CAAGFATNEKLFF. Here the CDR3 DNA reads TGTGCCGCTGGGTTTGCAACTAATGAAAAACTGTTTTTT. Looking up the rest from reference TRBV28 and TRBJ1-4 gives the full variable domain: DVKVTQSSRYLVKRTGEKVFLECVQDMDHENMFWYRQDPGLGLRLIYFSYDVKMKEKGDIPEGYSVSREKKERFSLILESASTNQTSMYLCAAGFATNEKLFFGSGTQLSVL.

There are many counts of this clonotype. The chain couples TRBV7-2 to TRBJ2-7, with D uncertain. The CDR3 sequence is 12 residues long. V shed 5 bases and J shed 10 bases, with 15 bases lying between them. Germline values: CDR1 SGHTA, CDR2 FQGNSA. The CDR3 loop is CASSHPGQNQYF. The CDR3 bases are TGTGCCAGCAGCCATCCCGGGCAGAACCAGTACTTC.

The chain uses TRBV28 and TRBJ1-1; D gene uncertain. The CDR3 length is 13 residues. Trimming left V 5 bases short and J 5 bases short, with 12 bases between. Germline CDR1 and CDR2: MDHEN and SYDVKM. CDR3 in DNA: TGTGCCAGCAGTCCAATAAAAAGTACTGAAGCTTTCTTT. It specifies CASSPIKSTEAFF.

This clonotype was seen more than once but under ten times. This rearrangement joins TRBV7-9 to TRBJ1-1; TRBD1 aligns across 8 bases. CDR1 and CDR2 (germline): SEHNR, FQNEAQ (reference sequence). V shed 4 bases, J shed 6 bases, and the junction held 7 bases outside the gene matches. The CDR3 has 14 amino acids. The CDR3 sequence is CASSYGQGKPEAFF. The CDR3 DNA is TGTGCCAGCAGCTACGGACAGGGAAAGCCTGAAGCTTTCTTT.

The DNA for the CDR3 is TGCGCCAGCAGCCCTATTCCTCTAGCGGGCACAGATACGCAGTATTTT. This codes for CASSPIPLAGTDTQYF. The rearrangement uses TRBV4-1 and TRBJ2-3; 7 bases are shared with TRBD2. The V segment lost 4 bases and the J segment 1 base; nucleotides outside the gene matches: 8. The germline CDR1 and CDR2 sequences are MGHRA and YSYEKL. The length of the CDR3 is 16 residues.

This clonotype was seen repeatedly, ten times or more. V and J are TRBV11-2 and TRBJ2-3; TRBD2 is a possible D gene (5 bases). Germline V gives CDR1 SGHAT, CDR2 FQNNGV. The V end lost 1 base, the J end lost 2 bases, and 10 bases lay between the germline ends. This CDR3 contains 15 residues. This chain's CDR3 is CASSLVATFTDTQYF. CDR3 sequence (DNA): TGTGCCAGCAGCTTAGTAGCGACATTCACAGATACGCAGTATTTT.

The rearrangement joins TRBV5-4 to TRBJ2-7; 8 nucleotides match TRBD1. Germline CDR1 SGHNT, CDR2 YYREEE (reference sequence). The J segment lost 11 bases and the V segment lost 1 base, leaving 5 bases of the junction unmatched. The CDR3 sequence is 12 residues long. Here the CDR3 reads CASSLSTDREYF. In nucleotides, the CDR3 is TGTGCCAGCAGCTTGAGCACGGACAGGGAGTACTTC. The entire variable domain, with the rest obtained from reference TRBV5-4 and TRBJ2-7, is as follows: ETGVTQSPTHLIKTRGQQVTLRCSSQSGHNTVSWYQQALGQGPQFIFQYYREEENGRGNFPPRFSGLQFPNYSSELNVNALELDDSALYLCASSLSTDREYFGPGTRLTVT.

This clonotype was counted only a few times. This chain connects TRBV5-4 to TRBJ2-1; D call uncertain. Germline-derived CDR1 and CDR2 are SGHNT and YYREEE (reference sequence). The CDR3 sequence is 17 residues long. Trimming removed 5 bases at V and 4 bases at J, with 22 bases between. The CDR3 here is CASSPPGPSNRYNEQFF. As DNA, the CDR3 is TGTGCCAGCAGTCCCCCGGGCCCTAGTAATAGGTACAATGAGCAGTTCTTC.

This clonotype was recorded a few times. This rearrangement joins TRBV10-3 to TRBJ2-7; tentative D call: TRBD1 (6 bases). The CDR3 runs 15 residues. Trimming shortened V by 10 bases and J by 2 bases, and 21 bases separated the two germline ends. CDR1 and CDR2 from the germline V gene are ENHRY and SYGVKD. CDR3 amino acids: CATQGNPYRPYEQYV. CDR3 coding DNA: TGTGCCACCCAGGGGAATCCCTATCGTCCCTACGAGCAGTACGTC.

CDR3 amino acids: CASSTPLARGGETQYF. Written as DNA, the CDR3 is TGTGCCAGCAGCACCCCTCTGGCTCGGGGTGGTGAGACCCAGTACTTC. J is TRBJ2-5 and V is TRBV5-6; D may be TRBD2 (5 bases). Germline CDR1 is SGHDT and CDR2 is YYEEEE. The length of the CDR3 is 16 residues. V lost 4 bases to trimming and J lost 5 bases, with 21 bases between them.

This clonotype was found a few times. CDR3 coding DNA: TGTGCCAGCAGCTGGGGCGGGTTTGGGGGCTCTGAAGCTTTCTTT. Amino acids: CASSWGGFGGSEAFF. The V gene is TRBV7-2, the J gene TRBJ1-1; the D gene is possibly TRBD1 (6 bases). Trimming pared 4 bases from V and 6 bases from J, leaving 18 bases between. The length of the CDR3 is 15 residues. The germline V gene has CDR1 SGHTA and CDR2 FQGNSA.

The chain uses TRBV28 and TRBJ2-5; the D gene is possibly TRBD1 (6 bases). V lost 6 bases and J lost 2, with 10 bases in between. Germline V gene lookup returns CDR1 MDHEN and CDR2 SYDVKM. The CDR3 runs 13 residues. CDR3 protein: CASRGTTQETQYF. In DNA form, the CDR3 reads TGTGCCAGCAGGGGGACAACACAAGAGACCCAGTACTTC.

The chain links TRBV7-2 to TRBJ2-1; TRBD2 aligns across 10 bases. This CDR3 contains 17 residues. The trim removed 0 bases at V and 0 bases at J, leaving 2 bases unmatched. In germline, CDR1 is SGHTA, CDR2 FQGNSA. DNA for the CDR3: TGTGCCAGCAGCTTAGCGAGGACTAGCGGCTCCTACAATGAGCAGTTCTTC. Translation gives CASSLARTSGSYNEQFF.

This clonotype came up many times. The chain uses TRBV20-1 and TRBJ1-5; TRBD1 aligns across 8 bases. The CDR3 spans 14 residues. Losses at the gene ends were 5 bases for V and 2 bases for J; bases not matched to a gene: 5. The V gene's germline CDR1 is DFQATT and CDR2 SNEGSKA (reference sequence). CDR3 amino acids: CSAGPDRGNQPQHF. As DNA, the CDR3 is TGCAGTGCTGGCCCGGACAGGGGCAATCAGCCCCAGCATTTT.

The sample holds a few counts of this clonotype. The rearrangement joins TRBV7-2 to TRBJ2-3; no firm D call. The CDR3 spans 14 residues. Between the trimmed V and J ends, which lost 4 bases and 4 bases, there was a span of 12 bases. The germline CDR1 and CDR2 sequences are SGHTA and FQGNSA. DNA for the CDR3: TGTGCCAGCAGCTCAACACGGGCCTCAGATACGCAGTATTTT. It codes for CASSSTRASDTQYF. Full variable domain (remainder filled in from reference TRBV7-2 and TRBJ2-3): GAGVSQSPSNKVTEKGKDVELRCDPISGHTALYWYRQSLGQGLEFLIYFQGNSAPDKSGLPSDRFSAERTGGSVSTLTIQRTQQEDSAVYLCASSSTRASDTQYFGPGTRLTVL.

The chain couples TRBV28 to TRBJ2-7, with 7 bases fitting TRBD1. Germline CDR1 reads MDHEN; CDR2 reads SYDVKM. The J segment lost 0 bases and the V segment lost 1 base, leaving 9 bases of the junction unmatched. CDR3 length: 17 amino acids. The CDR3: CASSLSRRDSISYEQYF. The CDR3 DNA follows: TGTGCCAGCAGTTTATCTCGACGGGACAGCATCTCCTACGAGCAGTACTTC. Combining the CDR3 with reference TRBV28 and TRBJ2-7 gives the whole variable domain DVKVTQSSRYLVKRTGEKVFLECVQDMDHENMFWYRQDPGLGLRLIYFSYDVKMKEKGDIPEGYSVSREKKERFSLILESASTNQTSMYLCASSLSRRDSISYEQYFGPGTRLTVT.

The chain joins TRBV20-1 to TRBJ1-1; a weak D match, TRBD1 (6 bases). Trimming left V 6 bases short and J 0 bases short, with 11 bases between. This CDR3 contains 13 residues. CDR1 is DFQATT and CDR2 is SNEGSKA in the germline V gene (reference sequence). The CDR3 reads CSAVGQLNTEAFF. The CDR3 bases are TGCAGTGCCGTAGGACAGCTGAACACTGAAGCTTTCTTT.

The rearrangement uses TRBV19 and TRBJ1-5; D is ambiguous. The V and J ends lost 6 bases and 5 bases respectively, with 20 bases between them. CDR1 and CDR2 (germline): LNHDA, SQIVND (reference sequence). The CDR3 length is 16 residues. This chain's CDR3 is CASRFAGLGVHQPQHF. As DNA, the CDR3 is TGTGCCAGTAGGTTTGCAGGCCTCGGGGTGCATCAGCCCCAGCATTTT. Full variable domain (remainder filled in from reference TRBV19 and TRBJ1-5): DGGITQSPKYLFRKEGQNVTLSCEQNLNHDAMYWYRQDPGQGLRLIYYSQIVNDFQKGDIAEGYSVSREKKESFPLTVTSAQKNPTAFYLCASRFAGLGVHQPQHFGDGTRLSIL.

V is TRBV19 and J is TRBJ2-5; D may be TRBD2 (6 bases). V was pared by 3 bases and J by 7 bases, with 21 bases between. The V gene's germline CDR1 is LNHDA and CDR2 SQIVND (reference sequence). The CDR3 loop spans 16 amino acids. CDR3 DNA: TGTGCCAGTAGTATTTCTTGGCGGGAACTACTACCGACCCAGTACTTC. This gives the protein CASSISWRELLPTQYF.

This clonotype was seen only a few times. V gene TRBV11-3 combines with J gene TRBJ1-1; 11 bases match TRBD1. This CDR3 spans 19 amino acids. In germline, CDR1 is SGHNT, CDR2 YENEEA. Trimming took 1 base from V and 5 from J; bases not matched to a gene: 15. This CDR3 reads CASSLGGWGQGGVGTEAFF. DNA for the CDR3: TGTGCCAGCAGCTTAGGGGGATGGGGACAGGGGGGTGTCGGGACTGAAGCTTTCTTT.

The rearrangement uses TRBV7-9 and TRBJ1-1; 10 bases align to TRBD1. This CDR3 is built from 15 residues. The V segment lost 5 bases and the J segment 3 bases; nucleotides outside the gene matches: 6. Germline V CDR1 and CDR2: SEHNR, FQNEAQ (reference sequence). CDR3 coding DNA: TGTGCCAGCAGCAGACGACAGGGGGCCCACACTGAAGCTTTCTTT. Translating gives CASSRRQGAHTEAFF. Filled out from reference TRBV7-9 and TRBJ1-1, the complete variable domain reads DTGVSQNPRHKITKRGQNVTFRCDPISEHNRLYWYRQTLGQGPEFLTYFQNEAQLEKSRLLSDRFSAERPKGSFSTLEIQRTEQGDSAMYLCASSRRQGAHTEAFFGQGTRLTVV.